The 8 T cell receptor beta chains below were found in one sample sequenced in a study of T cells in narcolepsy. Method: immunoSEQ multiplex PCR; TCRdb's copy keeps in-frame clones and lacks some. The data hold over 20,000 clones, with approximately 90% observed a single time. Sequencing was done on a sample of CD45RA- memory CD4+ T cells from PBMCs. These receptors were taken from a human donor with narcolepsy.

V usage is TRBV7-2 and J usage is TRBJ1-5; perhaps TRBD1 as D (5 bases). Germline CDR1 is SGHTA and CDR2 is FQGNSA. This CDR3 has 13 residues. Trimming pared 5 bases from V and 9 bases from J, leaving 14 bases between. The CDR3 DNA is TGTGCCAGCAGCCCAGGAGGGGTCGGGCCCCAGCATTTT. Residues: CASSPGGVGPQHF.

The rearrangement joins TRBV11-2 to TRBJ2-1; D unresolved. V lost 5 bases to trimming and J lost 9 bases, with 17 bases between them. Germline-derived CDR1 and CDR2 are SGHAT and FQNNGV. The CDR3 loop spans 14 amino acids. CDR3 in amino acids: CASSTPALGGEQFF. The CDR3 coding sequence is TGTGCCAGCAGCACCCCGGCCCTCGGCGGTGAGCAGTTCTTC.

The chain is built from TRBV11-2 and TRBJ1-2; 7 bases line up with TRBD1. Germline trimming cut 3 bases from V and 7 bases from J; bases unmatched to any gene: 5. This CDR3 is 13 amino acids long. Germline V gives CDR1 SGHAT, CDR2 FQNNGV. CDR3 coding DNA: TGTGCCAGCAGCTTCAAGGGGGCGGGTGGCTACACCTTC. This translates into CASSFKGAGGYTF. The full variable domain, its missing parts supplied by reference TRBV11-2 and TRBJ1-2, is EAGVAQSPRYKIIEKRQSVAFWCNPISGHATLYWYQQILGQGPKLLIQFQNNGVVDDSQLPKDRFSAERLKGVDSTLKIQPAKLEDSAVYLCASSFKGAGGYTFGSGTRLTVV.

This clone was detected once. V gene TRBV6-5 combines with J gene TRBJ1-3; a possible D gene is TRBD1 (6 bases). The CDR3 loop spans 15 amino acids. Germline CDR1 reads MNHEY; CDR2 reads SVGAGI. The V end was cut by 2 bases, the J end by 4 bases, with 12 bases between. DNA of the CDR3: TGTGCCAGCAGTTACAGGGGGACGGAAGGAAACACCATATATTTT. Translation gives CASSYRGTEGNTIYF.

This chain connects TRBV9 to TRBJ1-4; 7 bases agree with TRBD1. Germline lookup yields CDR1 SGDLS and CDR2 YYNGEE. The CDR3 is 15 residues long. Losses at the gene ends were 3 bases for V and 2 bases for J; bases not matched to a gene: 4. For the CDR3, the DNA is TGTGCCAGCAGCGGATTAGGGGGCACTAATGAAAAACTGTTTTTT. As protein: CASSGLGGTNEKLFF.

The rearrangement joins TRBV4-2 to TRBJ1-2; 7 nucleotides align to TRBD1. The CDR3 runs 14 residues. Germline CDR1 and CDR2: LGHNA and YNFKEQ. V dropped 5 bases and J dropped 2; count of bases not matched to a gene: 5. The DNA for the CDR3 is TGTGCCAGCAGCTACAGGGGCCAGAACTATGGCTACACCTTC. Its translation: CASSYRGQNYGYTF.

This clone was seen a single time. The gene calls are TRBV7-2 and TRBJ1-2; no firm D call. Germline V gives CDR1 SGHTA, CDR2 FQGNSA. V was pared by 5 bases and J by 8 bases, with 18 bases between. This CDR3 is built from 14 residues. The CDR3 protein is CASSQLEELRGYTF. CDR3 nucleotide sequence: TGTGCCAGCAGCCAACTTGAGGAGTTGAGGGGCTACACCTTC.

CDR3 protein: CSVNPREVRQYF. In DNA form, the CDR3 reads TGCAGCGTTAACCCCAGGGAAGTGAGGCAGTATTTT. The rearrangement uses TRBV29-1 and TRBJ2-3; D is possibly TRBD1 (5 bases). The CDR3 is 12 residues long. V dropped 5 bases and J dropped 11 bases, with 17 bases sitting between them. Per germline, CDR1 SQVTM and CDR2 ANQGSEA.